This TCR beta chain was sequenced during a study of identical twins (dated by TCRdb to the mid-2010s). General notes on the study: To test whether fetal clonotypes persist, this study deep-sequenced TCR alpha and beta repertoires from monozygotic twins, from unrelated adults of various ages, and from cord blood. Replicate twin experiments were performed at different times using different library preparation protocols to rule out contamination. Here is what the overall study found, with its caveats: In monozygotic twins, recombination models systematically underestimated out-of-frame TCR alpha sharing, but the models matched the sharing seen between unrelated individuals. Because the same donors could not be followed over many years, conclusions were based on cross-sectional statistical analysis. Abundant cord blood beta clonotypes carried fewer insertions; young adult naive repertoires showed a weaker similar trend, while memory repertoires showed none. Out-of-frame TCR alpha sequences shared between twins showed an excess of low generation-probability sequences compared with coincidental sharing between unrelated individuals. Excess twin sharing in beta out-of-frame sequences was weaker because fewer shared sequences lowered the signal-to-noise ratio. Invariant T cells such as MAIT and iNKT could partly confound zero-insertion analyses, though diverse VJ usage argued against this for most clonotypes.

The method behind the library was 5' RACE. TCRdb records Illumina HiSeq 2000 as the sequencer. A universal primer binding site was introduced by template switching, and a unique molecular identifier was present in the final cDNA, enabling accurate counting of TCR cDNA molecules. Specific primers in the conserved constant-segment region were used to synthesize first-strand cDNA for the TCR alpha and beta chains. Each cDNA library was double barcoded, with a SMART-Mk sample barcode plus Illumina barcodes, to control for contamination. Two successive PCR steps introduced TruSeq adapter sequences along with Illumina sample barcodes. TCR alpha and beta cDNA libraries were sequenced on the Illumina HiSeq platform with custom primers. The study's own analysis went as follows. Unique molecular identifiers were extracted from raw reads with MiGEC, and CDR3 positions were determined with MiXCR. For each individual, recombination models were inferred using an EM algorithm with the repgenHMM and IGoR tools. Shared clonotypes were analyzed with the tcR package in R, and sharing was normalized by the product of cloneset sizes. Out-of-frame nonproductive sequences were analyzed to study raw recombination free of thymic and clonal selection effects. TCRdb passed the public sequencing reads through fastp at Q25 and MiXCR, retaining productive beta sequences. Identical CDR3 protein sequences are pooled into one entry, listed with their most common genes and DNA. The V and J calls here are based on TCRdb, not the publication. This sample is represented by over 550,000 distinct CDR3 sequences; 7% to 7.5% of them were singletons. The ten largest clones capture about 1.6% of the sample.

To note about this clonotype: Its antigen specificity is not known. Base-call qualities are not available, and no considerably larger clone is one nucleotide away.

All donors were healthy Caucasians. Three pairs of female monozygotic twins, all aged about 18 to 30 years, were included in the twin cohort. Peripheral blood mononuclear cells were the source from which RNA for the TCR libraries was isolated. Taken from cysteine to phenylalanine, the CDR3 has 15 residues. Only the CDR3 DNA is retained, 45 bases long and in frame from the first base. Ends trimmed: V by 7 bases, J by 4 bases; bases unmatched to a gene: 8. From a lookup of the germline V gene, CDR1 and CDR2 are MNHNS and SASEGT. These data also featured in a second study, about yellow fever vaccine responses in identical twins. As that second paper reports: According to the authors, the vaccine-induced T cell response in identical twins seemed to be partly convergent and partly specific to each individual. In identical twins, the study followed T cell clones that responded to the vaccine with precision.

The sample consisted of PBMCs. The receptor's source is a woman aged 18-29 years in good health. Rearrangement joined TRBV6-1 to TRBJ2-2; 8 bases in the junction line up with TRBD1. Read as DNA, the sequence is TGTGCCAGCACAACGCAGGGGGCGGGCACCGGGGAGCTGTTTTTT. It translates as CASTTQGAGTGELFF.